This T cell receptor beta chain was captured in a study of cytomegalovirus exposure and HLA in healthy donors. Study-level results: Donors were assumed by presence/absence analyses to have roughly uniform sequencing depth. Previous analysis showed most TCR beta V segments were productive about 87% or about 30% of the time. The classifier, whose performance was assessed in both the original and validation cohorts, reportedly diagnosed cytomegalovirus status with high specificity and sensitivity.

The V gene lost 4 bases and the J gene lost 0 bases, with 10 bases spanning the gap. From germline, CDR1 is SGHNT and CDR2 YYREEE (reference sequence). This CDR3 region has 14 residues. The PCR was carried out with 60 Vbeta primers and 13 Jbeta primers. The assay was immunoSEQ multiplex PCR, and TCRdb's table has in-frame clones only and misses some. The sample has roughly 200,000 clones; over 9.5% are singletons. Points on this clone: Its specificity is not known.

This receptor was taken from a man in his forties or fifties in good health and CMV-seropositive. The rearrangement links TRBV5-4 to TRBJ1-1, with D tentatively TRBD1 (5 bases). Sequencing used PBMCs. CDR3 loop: CASSVRGMNTEAFF. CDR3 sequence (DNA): TGTGCCAGCAGCGTTAGGGGTATGAACACTGAAGCTTTCTTT.